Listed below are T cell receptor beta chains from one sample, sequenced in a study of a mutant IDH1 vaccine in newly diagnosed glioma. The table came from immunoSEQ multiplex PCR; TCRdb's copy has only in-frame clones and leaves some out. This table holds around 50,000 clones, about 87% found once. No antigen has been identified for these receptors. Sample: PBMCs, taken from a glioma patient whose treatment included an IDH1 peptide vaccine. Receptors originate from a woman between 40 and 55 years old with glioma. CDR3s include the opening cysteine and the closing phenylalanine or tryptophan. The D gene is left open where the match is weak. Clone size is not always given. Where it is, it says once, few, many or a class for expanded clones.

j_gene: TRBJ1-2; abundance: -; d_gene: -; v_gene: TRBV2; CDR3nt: TGTGCCAGCACTCCGGACAGCCCGTTCTATGGCTACACCTTC; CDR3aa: CASTPDSPFYGYTF
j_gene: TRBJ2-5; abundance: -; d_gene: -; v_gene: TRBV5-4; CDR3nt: TGTGCCAGCAGCTTGTGCCTTGTAGTTTACTTC; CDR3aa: CASSLCLVVYF
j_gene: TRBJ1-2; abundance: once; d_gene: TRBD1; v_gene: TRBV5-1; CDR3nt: TGCGCCAGCAGCTCGGGGGACAGCCTTAACTATGGCTACACCTTC; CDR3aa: CASSSGDSLNYGYTF
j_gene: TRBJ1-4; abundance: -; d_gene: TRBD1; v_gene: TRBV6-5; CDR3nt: TGTGCCAGCAGGCCAACCGGGACAGGGGGTGAAAAACTGTTTTTT; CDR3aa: CASRPTGTGGEKLFF
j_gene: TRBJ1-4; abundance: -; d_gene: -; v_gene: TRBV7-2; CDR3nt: TGTGCCAGCAGCCCCTTCGGGGGGGGCGGCGAAAAACTGTTTTTT; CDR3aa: CASSPFGGGGEKLFF
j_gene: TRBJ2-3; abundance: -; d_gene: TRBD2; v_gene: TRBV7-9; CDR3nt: TGTGCCAGCAGCTCCTTTCCGGGAGGAAGCACAGATACGCAGTATTTT; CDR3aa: CASSSFPGGSTDTQYF
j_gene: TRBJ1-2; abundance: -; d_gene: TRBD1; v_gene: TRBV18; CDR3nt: TGTGCCAGCTCACCACCGGGACAGTGGATCGGTGGCTACACCTTC; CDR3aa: CASSPPGQWIGGYTF
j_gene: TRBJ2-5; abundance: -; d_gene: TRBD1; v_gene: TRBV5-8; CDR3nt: TGTGCCAGCAGGGGGACAGCACAAGAGACCCAGTACTTC; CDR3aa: CASRGTAQETQYF
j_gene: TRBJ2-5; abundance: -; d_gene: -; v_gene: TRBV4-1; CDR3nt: TGCGCCAGCAGCGTAAGGGGACTTCTCCAAGAGACCCAGTACTTC; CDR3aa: CASSVRGLLQETQYF
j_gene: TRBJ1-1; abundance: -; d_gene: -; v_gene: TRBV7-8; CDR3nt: TGTGCCAGCAGCCACGGACAGTCTATTACCCAGAACACTGAAGCTTTCTTT; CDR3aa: CASSHGQSITQNTEAFF
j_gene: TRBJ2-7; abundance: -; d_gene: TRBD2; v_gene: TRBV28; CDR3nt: TGTGCCAGTGGGACAGGGGGACTAGCGGGACGAGGGGAGCAGTACTTC; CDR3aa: CASGTGGLAGRGEQYF
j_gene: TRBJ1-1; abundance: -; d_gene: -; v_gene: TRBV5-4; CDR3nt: TGTGCCAGCAGCTTTGAAGGGGGGGACACTGAAGCTTTCTTT; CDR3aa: CASSFEGGDTEAFF
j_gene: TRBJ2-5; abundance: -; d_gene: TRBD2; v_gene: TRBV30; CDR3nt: TGTGCCTGGAGTCTAGGACTAGCCCGGAGTGGTGGGACCCAGTACTTC; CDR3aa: CAWSLGLARSGGTQYF
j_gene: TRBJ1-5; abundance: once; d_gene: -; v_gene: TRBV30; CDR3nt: TGTGCCTGGAGTGGGACTGATTATAGCAATCAGCCCCAGCATTTT; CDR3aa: CAWSGTDYSNQPQHF
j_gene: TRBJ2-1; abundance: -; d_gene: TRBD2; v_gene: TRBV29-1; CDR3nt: TGCAGCGGGGTTCAACGGGGGGGTTTAAGTGAGCAGTTCTTC; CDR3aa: CSGVQRGGLSEQFF
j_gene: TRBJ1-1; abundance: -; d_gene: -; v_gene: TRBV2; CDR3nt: TGTGCCAGCAGTGTTCCGGGAGGATGGACTGAAGCTTTCTTT; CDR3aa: CASSVPGGWTEAFF